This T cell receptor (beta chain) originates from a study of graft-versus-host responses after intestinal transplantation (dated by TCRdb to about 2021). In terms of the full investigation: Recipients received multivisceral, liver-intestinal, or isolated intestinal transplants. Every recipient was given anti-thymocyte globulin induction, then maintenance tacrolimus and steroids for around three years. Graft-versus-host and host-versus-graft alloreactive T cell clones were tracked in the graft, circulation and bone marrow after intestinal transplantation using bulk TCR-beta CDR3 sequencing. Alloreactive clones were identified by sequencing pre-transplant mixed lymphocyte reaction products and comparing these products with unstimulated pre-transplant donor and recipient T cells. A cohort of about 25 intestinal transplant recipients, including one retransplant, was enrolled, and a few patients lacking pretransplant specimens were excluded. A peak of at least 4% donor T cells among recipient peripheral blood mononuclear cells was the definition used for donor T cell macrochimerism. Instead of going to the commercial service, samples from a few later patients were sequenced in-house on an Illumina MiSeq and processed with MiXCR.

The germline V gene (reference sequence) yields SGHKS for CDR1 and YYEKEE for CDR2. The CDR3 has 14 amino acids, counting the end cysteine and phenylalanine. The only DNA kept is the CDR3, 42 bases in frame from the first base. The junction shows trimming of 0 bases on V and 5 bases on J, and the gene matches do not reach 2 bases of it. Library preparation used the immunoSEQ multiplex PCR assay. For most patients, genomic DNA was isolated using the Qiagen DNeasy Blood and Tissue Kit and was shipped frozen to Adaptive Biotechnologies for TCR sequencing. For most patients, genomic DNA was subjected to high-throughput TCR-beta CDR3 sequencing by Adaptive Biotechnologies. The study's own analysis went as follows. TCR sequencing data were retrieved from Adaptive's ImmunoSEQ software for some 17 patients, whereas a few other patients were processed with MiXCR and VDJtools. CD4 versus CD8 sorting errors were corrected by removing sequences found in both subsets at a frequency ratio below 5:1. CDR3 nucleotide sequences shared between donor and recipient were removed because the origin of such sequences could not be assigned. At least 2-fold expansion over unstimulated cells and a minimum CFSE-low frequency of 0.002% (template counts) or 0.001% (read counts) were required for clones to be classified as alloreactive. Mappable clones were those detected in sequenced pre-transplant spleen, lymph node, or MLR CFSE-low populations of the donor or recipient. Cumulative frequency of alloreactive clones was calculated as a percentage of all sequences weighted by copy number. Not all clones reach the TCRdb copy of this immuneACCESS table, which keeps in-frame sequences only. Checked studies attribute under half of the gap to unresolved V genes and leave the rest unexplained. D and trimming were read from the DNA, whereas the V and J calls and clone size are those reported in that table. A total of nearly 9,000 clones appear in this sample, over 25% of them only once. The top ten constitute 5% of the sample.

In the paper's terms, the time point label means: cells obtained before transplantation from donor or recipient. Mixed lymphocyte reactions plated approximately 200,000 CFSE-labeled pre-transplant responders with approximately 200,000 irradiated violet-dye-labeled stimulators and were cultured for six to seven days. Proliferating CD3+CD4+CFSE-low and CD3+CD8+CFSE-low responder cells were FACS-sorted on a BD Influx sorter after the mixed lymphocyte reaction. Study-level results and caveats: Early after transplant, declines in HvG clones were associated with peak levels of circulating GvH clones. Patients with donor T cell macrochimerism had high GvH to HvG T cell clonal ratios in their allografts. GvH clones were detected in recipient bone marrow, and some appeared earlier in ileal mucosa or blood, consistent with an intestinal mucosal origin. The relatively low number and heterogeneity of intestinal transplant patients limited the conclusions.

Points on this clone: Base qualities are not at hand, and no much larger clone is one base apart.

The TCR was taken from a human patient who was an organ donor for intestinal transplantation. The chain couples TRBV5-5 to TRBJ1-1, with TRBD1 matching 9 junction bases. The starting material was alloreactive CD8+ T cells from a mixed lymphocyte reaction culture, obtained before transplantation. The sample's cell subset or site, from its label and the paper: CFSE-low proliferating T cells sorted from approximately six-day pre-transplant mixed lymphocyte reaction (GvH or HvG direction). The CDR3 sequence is CASSLGQGGTEAFF. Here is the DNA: TGTGCCAGCAGCTTGGGACAGGGGGGAACTGAAGCTTTCTTT.